A selection of T cell receptor beta chains follows, all from one sample in a study of CD8+ T cells in alopecia areata. The table came from immunoSEQ multiplex PCR; TCRdb's copy has only in-frame clones and leaves some out. The sample has 110,000 to 150,000 clones, around three fifths seen once. The sample here was CD4+ T cells sorted from blood, taken at week 0. All receptors come from a human donor with alopecia areata. Each CDR3 is given with its conserved first and last residue. D genes are given only for firm matches.

D: -; V: TRBV11-2; CDR3: CASSLTGTQNTKNTEAFF
D: TRBD1; V: TRBV9; CDR3: CASSVAQGGQYEQFF
D: TRBD1; V: TRBV5-6; CDR3: CASSTDRAGKLFF
D: -; V: TRBV6-5; CDR3: CASSWGRETQYF
D: -; V: TRBV5-6; CDR3: CASSLIAGKKLFF
D: -; V: TRBV2; CDR3: CASMGVRVANVLTF
D: TRBD2; V: TRBV5-1; CDR3: CASSLSRGGGAFQETQYF
D: TRBD2; V: TRBV30; CDR3: CAWSRARLAGGSSYNEQFF
D: -; V: TRBV11-3; CDR3: CASSLGVQGGYEQYF
D: TRBD1; V: TRBV2; CDR3: CATRQGAGTEAFF
D: TRBD2; V: TRBV9; CDR3: CASSVGTSGLMDEQFF
D: -; V: TRBV4-1; CDR3: CASSPSPGTVTNYGYTF
D: TRBD1; V: TRBV5-1; CDR3: CASSLGQGNSPLHF
D: TRBD2; V: TRBV5-4; CDR3: CASSPGTSGGRSYNEQFF
D: -; V: TRBV7-2; CDR3: CASSPGGSNTEAFF
D: -; V: TRBV19; CDR3: CASGSGAGGSPLHF
D: -; V: TRBV2; CDR3: CASSNDHLFNQPQHF
D: -; V: TRBV4-3; CDR3: CASSQDYNSPLHF
D: TRBD1; V: TRBV6-5; CDR3: CASRQGNIQYF
D: -; V: TRBV15; CDR3: CATSARQTNYGYTF
D: TRBD2; V: TRBV9; CDR3: CASSVSMSGGGGTQYF
D: TRBD1; V: TRBV2; CDR3: CASHRDRDENQYF
D: -; V: TRBV6-5; CDR3: CASSYSGTHNEQFF
D: TRBD2; V: TRBV7-2; CDR3: CASSNIAGARETQYF
D: -; V: TRBV6-5; CDR3: CASSYSHRQESEAFF
D: TRBD2; V: TRBV10-3; CDR3: CAISELRGSTDTQYF
D: -; V: TRBV25-1; CDR3: CASSEAASTSYGYTF